The 11 T cell receptor beta chains presented below share a single source sample, sequenced in a study of cytomegalovirus exposure and HLA in healthy donors. The PCR contained 60 Vbeta and 13 Jbeta primers. Only in-frame clones appear in the TCRdb table, and some are missing; sequencing was by immunoSEQ multiplex PCR. This table holds around 280,000 clones, around 90% found once. Sequenced: PBMCs. Receptor source: a woman between 18 and 29 years old in good health and CMV-seronegative.

This sequence joins TRBV5-1 and TRBJ1-1; 7 nucleotides align to TRBD1. The CDR3 is made up of 12 amino acids. The ends lost 7 bases at V and 8 bases at J; junction bases unmatched: 8. Germline V CDR1 and CDR2: SGHRS, YFSETQ. CDR3 sequence reads: CASGDRECEAFF. CDR3 coding DNA: TGCGCCAGCGGCGACAGGGAGTGCGAAGCTTTCTTT.

CDR3 nucleotides: TGTGCCAGCAGCTACGGACAGGGGGCTTATGATACGCAGTATTTT. It encodes CASSYGQGAYDTQYF. The V call is TRBV5-5, the J call TRBJ2-3; TRBD1 matches at 11 bases. The CDR3 has 15 amino acids. V lost 3 bases and J lost 6; bases outside the gene matches: 6. The V gene's germline CDR1 is SGHKS and CDR2 YYEKEE (reference sequence). The full variable domain, with the rest looked up from reference TRBV5-5 and TRBJ2-3, is DAGVTQSPTHLIKTRGQQVTLRCSPISGHKSVSWYQQVLGQGPQFIFQYYEKEERGRGNFPDRFSARQFPNYSSELNVNALLLGDSALYLCASSYGQGAYDTQYFGPGTRLTVL.

The chain employs TRBV5-1 and TRBJ2-3; perhaps TRBD1 as D (6 bases). This CDR3 has 15 amino acids. Per germline, CDR1 SGHRS and CDR2 YFSETQ. Deletions cut 0 bases from V and 1 base from J, with 9 bases between. CDR3 DNA: TGCGCCAGCAGCTTGGAGACAGGACGCACAGATACGCAGTATTTT. Amino acids: CASSLETGRTDTQYF.

The chain joins TRBV2 to TRBJ2-5; possibly TRBD2 for D (5 bases). Germline CDR1 SNHLY, CDR2 FYNNEI. The CDR3 contains 14 residues. Trimming took 0 bases from V and 12 from J, leaving 17 bases between them. The CDR3, as DNA: TGTGCCAGCAGTGAAGCGTTGGCTAGCTGGACGAAGTACTTC. As protein: CASSEALASWTKYF.

V and J are TRBV19 and TRBJ1-1, with unresolved D. Germline loops: CDR1 LNHDA, CDR2 SQIVND (reference sequence). This CDR3 spans 14 amino acids. The V and J ends lost 5 bases and 0 bases respectively, with 10 bases between them. CDR3 DNA sequence: TGTGCCAGTAGTGTCGCGTTCATGAACACTGAAGCTTTCTTT. Translating it yields CASSVAFMNTEAFF.

This clone was observed once. The genes are TRBV10-3 and TRBJ2-3; no definite D call. V dropped 4 bases and J dropped 0 bases, with 11 bases sitting between them. This CDR3 is built from 15 residues. CDR1 and CDR2 from the germline V gene are ENHRY and SYGVKD. In DNA form, the CDR3 reads TGTGCCATCAGTGGCATTCTGCGTAGCACAGATACGCAGTATTTT. Translated: CAISGILRSTDTQYF.

CDR3 nucleotides: TGTGCCAGCAGCGTACCCGCGGGGGTGCCATTGAGCTCCTACAATGAGCAGTTCTTC. This encodes CASSVPAGVPLSSYNEQFF. J is TRBJ2-1 and V is TRBV9; the match to TRBD2 covers 7 bases. The CDR3 is 19 amino acids. J lost 0 bases, V lost 1 base, and 13 bases had no gene match. Germline V gives CDR1 SGDLS, CDR2 YYNGEE.

The chain links TRBV5-1 to TRBJ1-4; a possible D gene is TRBD1 (5 bases). The V end lost 0 bases, the J end lost 5 bases, and 14 bases lay between the germline ends. In germline, CDR1 is SGHRS, CDR2 YFSETQ. CDR3 length: 16 amino acids. Here the CDR3 DNA reads TGCGCCAGCAGCTTGGAGGGGTATACTGGAAATGAAAAACTGTTTTTT. This encodes CASSLEGYTGNEKLFF.

A word on this clone: At one of its ends the junction is not consistent with the germline gene, which may arise from a read error. The chain joins TRBV9 to TRBJ2-5, with 7 positions matching TRBD1. CDR3 length equals 16 residues. Looked up from germline, CDR1 is SGDLS and CDR2 is YYNGEE. This chain's CDR3 is CASSPQRGTVQATQYF. The DNA of the CDR3 is TGTGCCAGCAGCCCTCAAAGGGGGACAGTGCAAGCGACCCAGTACTTC.

This sequence joins TRBV2 and TRBJ1-2, with 9 bases that match TRBD1. Per the germline V gene, CDR1 is SNHLY and CDR2 is FYNNEI. The CDR3 is made up of 15 amino acids. Trimming cost V 4 bases and J 4 bases; bases outside gene matches: 7. The CDR3 here is CASSGGTGRGYGYTF. The CDR3 coding sequence is TGTGCCAGCAGTGGAGGGACAGGGAGGGGCTATGGCTACACCTTC.

CDR3 region: CASSQIGLAGGPGGSSSETQYF. DNA of the CDR3: TGCGCCAGCAGCCAAATAGGACTAGCGGGGGGGCCAGGCGGTTCCAGTTCAGAGACCCAGTACTTC. V is TRBV4-1 and J is TRBJ2-5; 15 positions agree with TRBD2. Unmatched junction bases numbered 20, after V lost 2 bases and J lost 4 bases. This CDR3 is built from 22 residues. The germline gives CDR1 MGHRA, CDR2 YSYEKL.